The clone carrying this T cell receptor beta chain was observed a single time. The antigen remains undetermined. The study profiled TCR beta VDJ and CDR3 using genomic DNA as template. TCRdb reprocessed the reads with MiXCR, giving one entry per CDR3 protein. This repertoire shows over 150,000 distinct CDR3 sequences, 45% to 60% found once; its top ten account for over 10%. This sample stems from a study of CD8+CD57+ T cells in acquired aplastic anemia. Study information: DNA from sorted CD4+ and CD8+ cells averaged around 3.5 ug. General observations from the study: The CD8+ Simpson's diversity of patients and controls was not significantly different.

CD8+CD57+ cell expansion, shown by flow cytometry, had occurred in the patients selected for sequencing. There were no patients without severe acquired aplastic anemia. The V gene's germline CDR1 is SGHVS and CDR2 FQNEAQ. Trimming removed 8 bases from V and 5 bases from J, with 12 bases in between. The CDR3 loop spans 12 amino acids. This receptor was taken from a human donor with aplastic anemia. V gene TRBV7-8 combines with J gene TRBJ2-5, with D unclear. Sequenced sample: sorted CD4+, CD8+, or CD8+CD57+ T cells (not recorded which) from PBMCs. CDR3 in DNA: TGTGCCAGCCACGGCTATAGGGAGACCCAGTACTTC. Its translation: CASHGYRETQYF.